These 32 T cell receptor beta chains came from one sample sequenced in a study of shared clonotypes between healthy human individuals. Some clones are missing from TCRdb's copy, which holds only in-frame ones; the method was immunoSEQ multiplex PCR. The profile shows about 450,000 clones, around 79% of them singletons. The specimen sequenced was PBMCs. The source is a woman in her 40s in good health. Some clones in this sample may be carry-over from other donors' samples.

The chain combines TRBV27 with TRBJ1-1; D is undetermined. Per germline, CDR1 MNHEY and CDR2 SMNVEV (reference sequence). This CDR3 region has 13 residues. The V end was cut by 3 bases, the J end by 14 bases, with 19 bases between. The CDR3 coding sequence is TGTGCCAGCAGTTTCCGGGCCGGGGTTACGACCTTCTTT. This gives the protein CASSFRAGVTTFF.

The V gene is TRBV5-4, the J gene TRBJ2-7, with 7 bases identical to TRBD2. Germline V CDR1 and CDR2: SGHNT, YYREEE (reference sequence). The V gene end was trimmed by 3 bases and the J gene end by 1 base; junction bases not matched to a gene: 7. CDR3 length: 15 amino acids. CDR3 bases: TGTGCCAGCAGCTCCTATAGCGGGCGTTCCTACGAGCAGTACTTC. Translating it yields CASSSYSGRSYEQYF. Variable domain in full (rest from reference TRBV5-4 and TRBJ2-7): ETGVTQSPTHLIKTRGQQVTLRCSSQSGHNTVSWYQQALGQGPQFIFQYYREEENGRGNFPPRFSGLQFPNYSSELNVNALELDDSALYLCASSSYSGRSYEQYFGPGTRLTVT.

The V gene is TRBV4-1, the J gene TRBJ2-1, with D tentatively TRBD2 (5 bases). This CDR3 region has 15 residues. CDR1 is MGHRA, CDR2 YSYEKL, per germline. Trimming stripped 4 bases from V and 3 bases from J, with 13 bases between. CDR3 sequence: CASSRTFRDYNEQFF. The DNA for the CDR3 is TGCGCCAGCAGCCGAACATTCCGGGACTACAATGAGCAGTTCTTC.

The V call is TRBV7-9, the J call TRBJ2-3; possible D gene TRBD2, 6 bases. Germline CDR1 reads SEHNR; CDR2 reads FQNEAQ (reference sequence). The CDR3 sequence is 15 residues long. With 5 bases removed from V and 0 bases from J, the gap between germline ends came to 12 bases. The CDR3 DNA follows: TGTGCCAGCAGCCCGGGACTGACCAGCACAGATACGCAGTATTTT. Amino acid sequence: CASSPGLTSTDTQYF.

This rearrangement joins TRBV5-4 to TRBJ2-7; D may correspond to TRBD1 or TRBD2 (7 bases each). Trimming stripped 4 bases from V and 5 bases from J, with 19 bases between. The germline gives CDR1 SGHNT, CDR2 YYREEE (reference sequence). The CDR3 spans 15 residues. CDR3 loop: CASSPRGGDIDEQYF. The CDR3 DNA follows: TGTGCCAGCAGCCCCAGGGGGGGCGATATTGACGAGCAGTACTTC.

The rearrangement uses TRBV25-1 and TRBJ2-5; a weak D match, TRBD1 (5 bases). Matching the DNA end better, TRBJ2-7 makes the J call doubtful. Germline V lookup: CDR1 MGHDK, CDR2 SYGVNS. CDR3 length: 13 residues. CDR3 in DNA: TGTGCCAGCAGTGGGACATCCACCTACGAGCAGTACTTC. It is translated as CASSGTSTYEQYF.

J is TRBJ1-3 and V is TRBV2; D not resolved. CDR1 and CDR2 from the germline V gene are SNHLY and FYNNEI. The V end lost 6 bases, the J end lost 4 bases, and 7 bases lay between the germline ends. The length of the CDR3 is 12 residues. Written as DNA, the CDR3 is TGTGCCAGCAGCCTAGGAGGAAACACCATATATTTT. Protein product: CASSLGGNTIYF.

The chain joins TRBV7-2 to TRBJ2-5; the D gene is possibly TRBD1 (5 bases). This CDR3 comprises 14 residues. The germline V and J ends were trimmed by 6 bases and 7 bases, with 18 bases remaining between them. Germline loops: CDR1 SGHTA, CDR2 FQGNSA. The CDR3 protein is CASSYMGPGRTQYF. The CDR3 DNA is TGTGCCAGCAGTTACATGGGGCCCGGGCGGACCCAGTACTTC.

V gene TRBV10-3 combines with J gene TRBJ2-7; TRBD1 aligns across 9 bases. The V gene end was trimmed by 5 bases and the J gene end by 4 bases; junction bases not matched to a gene: 6. The germline gives CDR1 ENHRY, CDR2 SYGVKD. The CDR3 consists of 14 residues. In DNA, the CDR3 is TGTGCCATCAGTCCGGGACAGGGTATATACGAGCAGTACTTC. It translates to CAISPGQGIYEQYF.

This clone has a single count. The chain employs TRBV6-5 and TRBJ1-1; D not certain. CDR3 length: 11 residues. CDR1 is MNHEY and CDR2 is SVGAGI in the germline V gene. V gave up 6 bases and J gave up 12 bases, with 14 bases separating them. The CDR3 sequence is CASSYKQATFF. The CDR3 DNA sequence: TGTGCCAGCAGCTACAAGCAGGCGACTTTCTTT.

V usage is TRBV27 and J usage is TRBJ1-2; no firm D call. The V and J ends lost 2 bases and 0 bases respectively, with 7 bases between them. This CDR3 is 14 amino acids long. Germline assignment: CDR1 MNHEY and CDR2 SMNVEV (reference sequence). DNA for the CDR3: TGTGCCAGCAGTTTACGGGCTACTAACTATGGCTACACCTTC. Amino acids: CASSLRATNYGYTF.

This sequence joins TRBV7-3 and TRBJ2-2; TRBD1 matches at 10 bases. This CDR3 comprises 15 residues. The germline V gene encodes CDR1 SGHTA and CDR2 FQGTGA. Unmatched junction bases numbered 4, after V lost 5 bases and J lost 4 bases. The CDR3 loop is CASSQTGGFTGELFF. CDR3 bases: TGTGCCAGCAGCCAGACAGGGGGCTTCACCGGGGAGCTGTTTTTT.

The chain has TRBV10-2 and TRBJ2-1; 9 positions agree with TRBD2. The CDR3 spans 16 residues. The germline CDR1 and CDR2 sequences are WSHSY and SAAADI. With V trimmed by 11 bases and J by 0 bases, 11 bases remained unmatched. CDR3 residues: CAGTGFSGSSYNEQFF. In DNA, the CDR3 is TGCGCCGGCACAGGGTTTAGCGGGAGCTCCTACAATGAGCAGTTCTTC.

This clone appeared a few times. The chain recombines TRBV11-3 with TRBJ1-2, with a tentative D call TRBD1 (5 bases). V lost 4 bases and J 8 bases, leaving 14 bases between the germline ends. This CDR3 is 13 amino acids long. Per the germline V gene, CDR1 is SGHNT and CDR2 is YENEEA. The CDR3 DNA reads TGTGCCAGCAGCTATTCCCAGGGCAGGGGCTACACCTTC. It translates to CASSYSQGRGYTF. The full variable domain, its missing parts supplied by reference TRBV11-3 and TRBJ1-2, is EAGVVQSPRYKIIEKKQPVAFWCNPISGHNTLYWYLQNLGQGPELLIRYENEEAVDDSQLPKDRFSAERLKGVDSTLKIQPAELGDSAVYLCASSYSQGRGYTFGSGTRLTVV.

The genes are TRBV11-3 and TRBJ2-1, with 13 positions matching TRBD2. Germline CDR1 reads SGHNT; CDR2 reads YENEEA. Losses at the gene ends were 1 base for V and 0 bases for J; bases not matched to a gene: 3. CDR3 size: 18 residues. The CDR3 DNA sequence: TGTGCCAGCAGCTTAGGGGGACTAGCGGGACTCTCCTACAATGAGCAGTTCTTC. It is translated as CASSLGGLAGLSYNEQFF.

As to this clone: A read error is the likely source, as a far larger clone sits one nucleotide away. The chain uses TRBV15 and TRBJ2-2, with TRBD1 matching 8 bases. Germline assignment: CDR1 LNHNV and CDR2 YYDKDF (reference sequence). The CDR3 sequence is 15 residues long. V shed 9 bases and J 1 base; nucleotides not matched to a gene: 7. CDR3 sequence (DNA): TGTGCCACGGAGACAGGGGCCTTGAACACCGGGGAGCTGTTTTTT. This gives the protein CATETGALNTGELFF.

On this clone: A read error is possible here, since a much larger clone lies one base away. Other nucleotide sequences from this sample produce the same CDR3. This chain joins TRBV7-2 and TRBJ2-5; D uncertain. This CDR3 comprises 13 residues. Germline V gene lookup returns CDR1 SGHTA and CDR2 FQGNSA. The CDR3 protein is CASSLNPRETQYF. As DNA, the CDR3 is TGTGCCAGTAGCTTAAATCCCCGGGAGACCCAGTACTTC. The full variable domain, completed using reference TRBV7-2 and TRBJ2-5, is GAGVSQSPSNKVTEKGKDVELRCDPISGHTALYWYRQSLGQGLEFLIYFQGNSAPDKSGLPSDRFSAERTGGSVSTLTIQRTQQEDSAVYLCASSLNPRETQYFGPGTRLLVL.

This sequence joins TRBV10-1 and TRBJ1-1, with D unresolved. V dropped 6 bases and J dropped 4 bases, with 12 bases sitting between them. The CDR3 extends over 13 amino acids. Germline-derived CDR1 and CDR2 are WNHNN and SYGVQD (reference sequence). DNA of the CDR3: TGCGCCAGCAGGGCCATAAGGAGCACTGAAGCTTTCTTT. Translated: CASRAIRSTEAFF.

The chain carries TRBV9 and TRBJ1-1; D not resolved. The CDR3 is made up of 14 amino acids. CDR1 and CDR2 (germline): SGDLS, YYNGEE. V gave up 0 bases and J gave up 0 bases, with 6 bases separating them. In DNA form, the CDR3 reads TGTGCCAGCAGCGTAGGTGGAGTGAACACTGAAGCTTTCTTT. Protein: CASSVGGVNTEAFF. Based on the CDR3 plus reference TRBV9 and TRBJ1-1, the full variable domain is DSGVTQTPKHLITATGQRVTLRCSPRSGDLSVYWYQQSLDQGLQFLIQYYNGEERAKGNILERFSAQQFPDLHSELNLSSLELGDSALYFCASSVGGVNTEAFFGQGTRLTVV.

The chain carries TRBV5-1 and TRBJ2-3; D assignment may be TRBD1 or TRBD2 (5 bases each). The germline V gene has CDR1 SGHRS and CDR2 YFSETQ. CDR3 length: 15 amino acids. V was clipped by 0 bases and J by 1 base, with 9 bases between them. CDR3 nucleotides: TGCGCCAGCAGCTTGGCGGGGCTTGGCACAGATACGCAGTATTTT. Translation gives CASSLAGLGTDTQYF.

This clone was seen a handful of times. V and J are TRBV10-3 and TRBJ1-1; 8 nucleotides line up with TRBD1. Trimming took 2 bases from V and 4 from J; bases not matched to a gene: 0. This CDR3 comprises 13 residues. Germline-derived CDR1 and CDR2 are ENHRY and SYGVKD. The CDR3 DNA reads as TGTGCCATCAGTGAGACAGGGGGCACTGAAGCTTTCTTT. Translating gives CAISETGGTEAFF.

The chain joins TRBV5-4 to TRBJ1-5, with D possibly matching TRBD1 (6 bases). The CDR3 is made up of 16 amino acids. The V end lost 9 bases, the J end lost 2 bases, and 21 bases lay between the germline ends. Germline assignment: CDR1 SGHNT and CDR2 YYREEE (reference sequence). The CDR3 sequence is CATQDRIGKGNQPQHF. Written as DNA, the CDR3 is TGTGCCACCCAAGACAGGATCGGGAAGGGCAATCAGCCCCAGCATTTT.

Comment on this clone: The junction does not match germline at one end; this may be a read error. The chain uses TRBV30 and TRBJ1-2; 10 nucleotides align to TRBD1. CDR3 length: 11 amino acids. Germline V gene sequence: CDR1 GTSNPN, CDR2 SVGIG (reference sequence). Written as DNA, the CDR3 is TGTGCCTGGAGTCCGGGACAGGGGATCGCCTTC. It is translated as CAWSPGQGIAF.

The chain is built from TRBV10-3 and TRBJ2-5; TRBD2 aligns across 8 bases. From germline, CDR1 is ENHRY and CDR2 SYGVKD. The CDR3 loop spans 13 amino acids. Trimming removed 6 bases from V and 2 bases from J; junction bases left unmatched: 2. CDR3 in amino acids: CAIRQREQETQYF. The CDR3 DNA is TGTGCCATCAGGCAGCGGGAGCAAGAGACCCAGTACTTC.

The chain recombines TRBV7-9 with TRBJ2-7; tentative D call: TRBD1 (5 bases). The CDR3 is 14 residues long. V was cut by 2 bases and J by 2 bases, with 10 bases left in between. The germline V gene has CDR1 SEHNR and CDR2 FQNEAQ (reference sequence). CDR3 sequence: CASSLPRQPYEQYF. The DNA for the CDR3 is TGTGCCAGCAGCTTACCCAGACAGCCCTACGAGCAGTACTTC.

The rearrangement uses TRBV19 and TRBJ2-3, with D tentatively TRBD1 (6 bases). The germline gives CDR1 LNHDA, CDR2 SQIVND (reference sequence). This CDR3 contains 15 residues. Trimming took 6 bases from V and 6 from J, leaving 19 bases between them. The CDR3 sequence is CASSPTGTPHDTQYF. For the CDR3, the DNA is TGTGCCAGTAGCCCTACCGGGACACCCCATGATACGCAGTATTTT.

The rearrangement uses TRBV27 and TRBJ1-4, with D hard to call. The CDR3 covers 15 residues. Trimming took off 2 bases at V and 5 bases at J, with 12 bases between the two ends. The V gene's germline CDR1 is MNHEY and CDR2 SMNVEV (reference sequence). The CDR3 loop reads CASSLIGTGNEKLFF. In DNA form, the CDR3 reads TGTGCCAGCAGTTTAATAGGCACCGGAAATGAAAAACTGTTTTTT.

This chain uses TRBV9 with TRBJ2-3, with D possibly matching TRBD2 (5 bases). The CDR3 contains 16 residues. The V end was cut by 4 bases, the J end by 5 bases, with 20 bases between. CDR1 and CDR2 from the germline V gene are SGDLS and YYNGEE. CDR3 region: CASSFSPRGSGDTQYF. The CDR3 region has the DNA TGTGCCAGCAGCTTCAGTCCTAGAGGGAGTGGAGATACGCAGTATTTT.

The rearrangement links TRBV10-2 to TRBJ2-5, with 9 bases lining up with TRBD2. Trimming at V came to 3 bases and at J to 1 base, leaving 3 bases not matched to a gene. The CDR3 extends over 15 amino acids. The germline V gene has CDR1 WSHSY and CDR2 SAAADI. CDR3 nucleotides: TGCGCCAGCAGTGAATGGACTAGCGTCCAAGAGACCCAGTACTTC. Translation: CASSEWTSVQETQYF.

The chain joins TRBV7-6 to TRBJ2-1; no reliable D call. This CDR3 region has 15 residues. Between the trimmed V and J ends, which lost 4 bases and 0 bases, there was a span of 10 bases. CDR1 and CDR2 (germline): SGHVS, FNYEAQ. This chain's CDR3 is CASSSGTLSYNEQFF. CDR3 nucleotides: TGTGCCAGCAGCTCGGGTACCCTCTCCTACAATGAGCAGTTCTTC. Variable domain in full (rest from reference TRBV7-6 and TRBJ2-1): GAGVSQSPRYKVTKRGQDVALRCDPISGHVSLYWYRQALGQGPEFLTYFNYEAQQDKSGLPNDRFSAERPEGSISTLTIQRTEQRDSAMYRCASSSGTLSYNEQFFGPGTRLTVL.

Written as DNA, the CDR3 is TGTGCCAGCAGTGAAGTCGGGGGGCCCATCTCCTACGAGCAGTACTTC. Amino acid sequence: CASSEVGGPISYEQYF. This rearrangement joins TRBV6-1 to TRBJ2-7, with a possible D match to TRBD2 (7 bases). Germline CDR1 is MNHNS and CDR2 is SASEGT. V shed 1 base and J shed 0 bases, with 13 bases lying between them. The CDR3 is made up of 16 amino acids.

This sequence joins TRBV20-1 and TRBJ1-5; D unresolved. CDR1 DFQATT and CDR2 SNEGSKA come from the germline V gene (reference sequence). The CDR3 sequence is 11 residues long. V was cut by 1 base and J by 8 bases, with 6 bases left in between. The CDR3 DNA is TGCAGTGCTAGAGGCACAAAGCCCCAGCATTTT. Residues: CSARGTKPQHF.